This is a list of T cell receptor beta chains from one sample in a study of cytotoxic CD8 clonotypes in ibrutinib-treated CLL. The protocol was immunoSEQ multiplex PCR, while the TCRdb copy is restricted to in-frame clones and leaves out a portion. The sample includes about 130,000 clones, 80% to 90% of them seen just once. Here the sequenced sample was PBMCs, taken after 24 months of ibrutinib treatment. The receptors derive from a human donor with chronic lymphocytic leukemia. CDR3s include the opening cysteine and the closing phenylalanine or tryptophan. D genes are given only for firm matches. The size field is filled for only some rows; it gives once, few, many or a size class.

d_call	v_call	clone_size	j_call	cdr3_aa	cdr3_nt
NA	TRBV5-1	NA	TRBJ2-6	CASSLGADTYSGANVLTF	TGCGCCAGCAGCTTGGGCGCTGACACATACTCTGGGGCCAACGTCCTGACTTTC
NA	TRBV7-9	NA	TRBJ2-3	CASSFNRDADTQYF	TGTGCCAGCAGCTTTAATAGGGACGCAGATACGCAGTATTTT
TRBD1	TRBV18	NA	TRBJ1-3	CASSDRTGRPGNTIYF	TGTGCCAGCTCCGACAGGACAGGCCGTCCTGGAAACACCATATATTTT
NA	TRBV7-9	NA	TRBJ1-1	CASSPPPNTEAFF	TGTGCCAGCAGCCCTCCACCGAACACTGAAGCTTTCTTT
NA	TRBV7-3	NA	TRBJ2-2	CASSLKGGDTGELFF	TGTGCCAGCAGCTTAAAAGGGGGTGATACCGGGGAGCTGTTTTTT
NA	TRBV5-4	NA	TRBJ2-5	CASSSYLDQETQYF	TGTGCCAGCAGCTCCTATCTGGACCAAGAGACCCAGTACTTC
NA	TRBV7-2	NA	TRBJ1-5	CASSLGGGDGNQPQHF	TGTGCCAGCAGCTTAGGAGGAGGGGACGGCAATCAGCCCCAGCATTTT
NA	TRBV21-1	NA	TRBJ1-5	CASSKARGSEDSCNQPQHF	TGTGCCAGCAGCAAAGCTCGGGGGTCCGAGGACTCTTGCAATCAGCCCCAGCATTTT
NA	TRBV20-1	NA	TRBJ1-2	CSASLNYGYTF	TGCAGTGCTAGTCTCAACTATGGCTACACCTTC
TRBD1	TRBV5-6	NA	TRBJ1-5	CASSLSDRGFYSNQPQHF	TGTGCCAGCAGCTTGTCGGACAGGGGGTTCTATAGCAATCAGCCCCAGCATTTT
TRBD1	TRBV6-5	NA	TRBJ2-7	CASSYSTRGSYEQYF	TGTGCCAGCAGTTACTCGACCAGGGGGTCCTACGAGCAGTACTTC
NA	TRBV18	NA	TRBJ2-5	CASSPGETQYF	TGTGCCAGCTCACCAGGAGAGACCCAGTACTTC
TRBD2	TRBV5-1	NA	TRBJ2-3	CASSKGLAGDTQYF	TGCGCCAGCAGCAAAGGACTAGCGGGAGATACGCAGTATTTT
NA	TRBV29-1	NA	TRBJ2-2	CSVEGGTGELFF	TGCAGCGTCGAGGGGGGAACCGGGGAGCTGTTTTTT
NA	TRBV29-1	NA	TRBJ2-3	CSVEVGGDTQYF	TGCAGCGTTGAGGTGGGTGGGGATACGCAGTATTTT
NA	TRBV18	few	TRBJ2-7	CASSSRYEQYF	TGTGCCAGCTCCTCCCGATACGAGCAGTACTTC
TRBD2	TRBV7-2	NA	TRBJ2-3	CASSLWLAGVSDTQYF	TGTGCCAGCAGCTTATGGTTGGCGGGAGTCTCAGATACGCAGTATTTT
NA	TRBV4-3	few	TRBJ1-2	CASSQEQGAAGYTF	TGCGCCAGCAGCCAAGAGCAAGGGGCTGCTGGCTACACCTTC
NA	TRBV18	NA	TRBJ2-7	CASSPLTAFSYEQYF	TGTGCCAGCTCACCACTTACAGCCTTCTCCTACGAGCAGTACTTC
TRBD2	TRBV28	NA	TRBJ2-7	CASSPGGGATYEQYF	TGTGCCAGCAGCCCGGGCGGGGGGGCGACCTACGAGCAGTACTTC
TRBD1	TRBV5-1	NA	TRBJ1-5	CASSLGRGALILNQPQHF	TGCGCCAGCAGCTTGGGCAGGGGGGCCCTAATTTTAAATCAGCCCCAGCATTTT
TRBD1	TRBV6-1	NA	TRBJ2-2	CASIGQGANTGELFF	TGTGCCAGCATTGGACAGGGGGCGAACACCGGGGAGCTGTTTTTT
TRBD2	TRBV19	NA	TRBJ2-1	CASSPTSGSPNEQFF	TGTGCCAGTAGCCCGACTAGCGGGAGCCCCAATGAGCAGTTCTTC
TRBD1	TRBV5-8	NA	TRBJ1-5	CASSPRTGGNNQPQHF	TGTGCCAGCAGCCCAAGGACAGGGGGCAACAATCAGCCCCAGCATTTT
NA	TRBV4-3	NA	TRBJ1-6	CASSQTWGNSPLHF	TGCGCCAGCAGCCAAACTTGGGGTAATTCACCCCTCCACTTT
TRBD1	TRBV5-8	NA	TRBJ2-7	CASSEGAGEQYF	TGTGCCAGCAGCGAGGGGGCGGGCGAGCAGTACTTC
TRBD1	TRBV4-2	NA	TRBJ2-2	CASSQVKTGQRVYGELFF	TGTGCCAGCAGCCAAGTAAAGACGGGACAGAGGGTGTACGGGGAGCTGTTTTTT
NA	TRBV6-1	NA	TRBJ2-3	CASSEAAAQRTDTQYF	TGTGCCAGCAGTGAAGCTGCCGCACAACGCACAGATACGCAGTATTTT
TRBD1	TRBV11-2	NA	TRBJ2-5	CASSPAGQGESETQYF	TGTGCCAGCAGCCCGGCTGGACAGGGGGAGTCGGAGACCCAGTACTTC
NA	TRBV15	NA	TRBJ2-4	CATSRGLQGIQYF	TGTGCCACCAGCAGGGGACTCCAAGGCATTCAGTACTTC
NA	TRBV4-1	NA	TRBJ1-4	CASSQGTATNEKLFF	TGCGCCAGCAGCCAAGGGACAGCAACTAATGAAAAACTGTTTTTT
NA	TRBV7-9	NA	TRBJ1-2	CASSLQAGAGYTF	TGTGCCAGCAGCTTACAAGCCGGGGCTGGCTACACCTTC